This entry features one TCR beta chain sequence. Its antigen is not identified. V lost 1 base to trimming and J lost 5 bases; unmatched junction nucleotides: 7. The CDR3 has 15 amino acids. In germline, CDR1 is LGHNT, CDR2 FRNRAP. The PCR contained 60 Vbeta and 13 Jbeta primers. Method: immunoSEQ multiplex PCR; TCRdb's copy keeps in-frame clones and lacks some. The sample includes about 150,000 clones, roughly 80% seen only once; the top ten take 6.5% to 8%. These data originate in a study of cytomegalovirus exposure and HLA in healthy donors. Broader study findings: Immune exposure information comprised only CMV serostatus. Several of the most significant clusters appeared, in a later analysis, to be linked to common viral pathogens.

Sequenced input: PBMCs. The origin of this receptor is a woman between 40 and 50 years old in good health and CMV-seropositive. The chain links TRBV12-5 to TRBJ2-5, with 7 bases lining up with TRBD1. CDR3 sequence reads: CASGLGNRGRETQYF. The CDR3 DNA reads TGTGCTAGTGGTTTGGGCAACAGGGGTCGGGAGACCCAGTACTTC.